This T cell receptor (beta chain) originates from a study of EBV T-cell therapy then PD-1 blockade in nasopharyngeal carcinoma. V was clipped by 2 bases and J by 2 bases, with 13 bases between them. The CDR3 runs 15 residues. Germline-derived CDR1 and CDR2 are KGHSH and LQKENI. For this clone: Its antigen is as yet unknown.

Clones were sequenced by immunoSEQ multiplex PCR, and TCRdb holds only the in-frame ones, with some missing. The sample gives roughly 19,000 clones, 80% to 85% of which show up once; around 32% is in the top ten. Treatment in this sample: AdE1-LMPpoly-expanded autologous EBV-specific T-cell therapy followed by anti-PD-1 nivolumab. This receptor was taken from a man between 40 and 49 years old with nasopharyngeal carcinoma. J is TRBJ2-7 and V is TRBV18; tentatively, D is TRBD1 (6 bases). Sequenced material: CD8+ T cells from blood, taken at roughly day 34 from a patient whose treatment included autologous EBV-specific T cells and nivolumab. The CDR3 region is CASSPSATGAYEQYF. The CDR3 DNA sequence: TGTGCCAGCTCACCATCTGCGACAGGAGCCTACGAGCAGTACTTC.